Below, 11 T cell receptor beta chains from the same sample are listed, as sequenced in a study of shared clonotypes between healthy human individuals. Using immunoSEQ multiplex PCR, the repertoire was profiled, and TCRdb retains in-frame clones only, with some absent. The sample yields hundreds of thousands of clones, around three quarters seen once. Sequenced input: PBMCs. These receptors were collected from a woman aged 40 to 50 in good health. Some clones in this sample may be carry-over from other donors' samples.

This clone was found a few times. CDR3 protein: CASSPRDRASTGELFF. In nucleotides, the CDR3 is TGTGCCAGCAGCCCCCGGGACAGGGCGTCTACCGGGGAGCTGTTTTTT. The chain links TRBV11-3 to TRBJ2-2, with 9 bases lining up with TRBD1. CDR1 SGHNT and CDR2 YENEEA come from the germline V gene. After removal of 5 bases from V and 5 bases from J, the junction contained 9 bases not matched to a gene. The CDR3 loop spans 16 amino acids.

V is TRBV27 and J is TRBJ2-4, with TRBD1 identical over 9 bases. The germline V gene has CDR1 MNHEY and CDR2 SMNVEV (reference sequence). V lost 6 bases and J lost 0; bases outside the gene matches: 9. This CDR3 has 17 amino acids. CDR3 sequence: CASRRDRDGLAKNIQYF. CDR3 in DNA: TGTGCCAGCAGACGGGACAGGGATGGGTTAGCCAAAAACATTCAGTACTTC.

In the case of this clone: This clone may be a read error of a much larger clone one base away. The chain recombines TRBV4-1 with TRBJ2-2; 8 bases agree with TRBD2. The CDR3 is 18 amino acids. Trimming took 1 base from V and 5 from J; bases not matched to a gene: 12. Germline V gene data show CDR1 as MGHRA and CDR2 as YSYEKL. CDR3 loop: CASSQGGPAGVGTGELFF. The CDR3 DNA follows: TGCGCCAGCAGCCAAGGGGGACCAGCGGGAGTGGGTACCGGGGAGCTGTTTTTT.

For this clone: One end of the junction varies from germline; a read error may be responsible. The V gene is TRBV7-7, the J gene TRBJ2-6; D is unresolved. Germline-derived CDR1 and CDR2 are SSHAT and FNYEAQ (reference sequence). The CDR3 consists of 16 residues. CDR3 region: CASSLGRSSGANVLTF. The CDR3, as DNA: TGTGCTAGCAGCTTAGGGCGTTCTTCCGGGGCCAACGTCCTGACTTTC.

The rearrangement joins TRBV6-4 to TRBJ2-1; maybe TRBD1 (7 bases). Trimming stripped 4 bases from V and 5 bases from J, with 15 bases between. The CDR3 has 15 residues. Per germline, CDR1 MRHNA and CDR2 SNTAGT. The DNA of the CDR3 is TGTGCCAGCAGTGTAAGCCAGGGGGGCCACAATGAGCAGTTCTTC. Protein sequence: CASSVSQGGHNEQFF.

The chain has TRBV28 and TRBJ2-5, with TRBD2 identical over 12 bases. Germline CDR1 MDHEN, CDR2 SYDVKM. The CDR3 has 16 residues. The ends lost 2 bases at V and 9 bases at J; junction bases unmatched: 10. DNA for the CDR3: TGTGCCAGCAGTTTAGGTCTAGCGGGGGGGGGATTCGCCCAGTACTTC. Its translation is CASSLGLAGGGFAQYF.

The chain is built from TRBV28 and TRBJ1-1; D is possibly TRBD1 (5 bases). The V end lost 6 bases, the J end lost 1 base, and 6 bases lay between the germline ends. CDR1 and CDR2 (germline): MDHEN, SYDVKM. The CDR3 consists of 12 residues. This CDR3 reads CASRGPNTEAFF. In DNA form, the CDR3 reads TGTGCCAGCAGGGGGCCGAACACTGAAGCTTTCTTT.

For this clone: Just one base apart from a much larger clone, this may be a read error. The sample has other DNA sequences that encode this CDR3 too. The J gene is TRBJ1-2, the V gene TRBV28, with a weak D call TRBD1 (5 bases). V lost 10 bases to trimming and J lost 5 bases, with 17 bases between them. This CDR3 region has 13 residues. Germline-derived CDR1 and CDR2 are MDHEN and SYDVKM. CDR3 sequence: CATSIRQLYGYTF. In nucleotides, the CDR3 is TGTGCCACCAGCATCCGACAGCTATATGGCTACACCTTC.

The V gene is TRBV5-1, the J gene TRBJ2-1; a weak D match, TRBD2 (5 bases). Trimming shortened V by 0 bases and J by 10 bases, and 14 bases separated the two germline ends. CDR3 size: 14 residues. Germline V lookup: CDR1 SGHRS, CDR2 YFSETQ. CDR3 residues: CASSLARAPGEQFF. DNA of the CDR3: TGCGCCAGCAGCTTGGCAAGGGCGCCGGGGGAGCAGTTCTTC.

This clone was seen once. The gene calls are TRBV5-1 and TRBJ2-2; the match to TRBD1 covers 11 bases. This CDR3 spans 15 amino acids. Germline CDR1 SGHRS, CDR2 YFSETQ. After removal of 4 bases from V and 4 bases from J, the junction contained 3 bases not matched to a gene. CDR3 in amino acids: CASSRGQGGTGELFF. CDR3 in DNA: TGCGCCAGCAGCCGGGGACAGGGGGGCACCGGGGAGCTGTTTTTT.

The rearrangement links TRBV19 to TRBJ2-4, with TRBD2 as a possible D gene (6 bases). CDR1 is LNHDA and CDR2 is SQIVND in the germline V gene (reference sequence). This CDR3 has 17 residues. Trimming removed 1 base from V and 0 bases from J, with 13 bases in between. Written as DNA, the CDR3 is TGTGCCAGTAGTATAGGAGTCGCGGGGCTAGCCAAAAACATTCAGTACTTC. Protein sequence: CASSIGVAGLAKNIQYF. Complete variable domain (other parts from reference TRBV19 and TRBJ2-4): DGGITQSPKYLFRKEGQNVTLSCEQNLNHDAMYWYRQDPGQGLRLIYYSQIVNDFQKGDIAEGYSVSREKKESFPLTVTSAQKNPTAFYLCASSIGVAGLAKNIQYFGAGTRLSVL.